This T cell receptor beta chain originates from a study of blood T cell repertoires in COVID-19 (dated by TCRdb to the early 2020s). For the study in its entirety: The collaborator samples originated in the United States, Italy and Spain and spanned the acute and convalescent phases of COVID-19. The prospective study material was composed of cDNA or gDNA derived from T cells, B-cell-depleted T cells, or PBMCs. The dataset comprised deeply sampled blood TCRbeta repertoires from subjects exposed to, actively infected with, or recovered from COVID-19. The repertoires were made available in a free public database intended to serve as a resource for research on the immune response to SARS-CoV-2. Samples came from the ongoing ImmuneRACE study (first 160 participants) plus 1,254 subjects from 6 global collaborators. Nearly every sample came with metadata listing a de-identified subject ID, COVID-19 status, age in years and sex. HLA class I and class II types, where available, came from metadata supplied by the sample provider rather than from assay-based typing. Findings and caveats that apply to the study as a whole: How much clinical and demographic metadata was included differed by source and by participant, and the metadata was provided uncurated.

The immunoSEQ Assay, a bias-controlled multiplex PCR, was used to amplify TCRbeta CDR3 regions from genomic DNA. The authors' pipeline ran thus. Nucleated cell counts per sample were estimated from amplification of reference gene primers within the assay. Sequence reads were collapsed and filtered to measure the absolute abundance of every unique TCRbeta CDR3 rearrangement. For each sample, productive Simpson clonality was calculated as the square root of Simpson's diversity index over productive rearrangements. In its TCRdb copy, this immuneACCESS table keeps in-frame sequences only and misses some clones. Where compared with another copy, unresolved V genes explain less than half of these, and the others have no known cause. V and J calls and clone size are copied from that table; D and trimming were computed from the DNA. Recorded for this sample are 500,000 to 600,000 clones; approximately 91% of them occurred a single time. Around 7.8% of the sample comes from the top ten.

One collaborating source in Seattle enrolled patients while the patients were actively infected and followed the patients over time throughout the course of disease. Each collaborating institution followed its own protocols to collect whole blood in K2EDTA tubes. Collaborator samples were shipped for TCRbeta analysis as frozen whole blood, isolated PBMCs, or DNA extracted from either sample type. As for this clone: The specificity of this receptor is unknown. No quality values exist for individual bases; no much larger clone is one base distant.

Including cysteine and phenylalanine, the CDR3 has 11 amino acids. CDR3 DNA is the only sequence kept; it has 33 bases, read in frame from the first base. CDR1 and CDR2, looked up from the germline V gene, are SGHAT and FQNNGV. The trim is 6 bases for V and 9 bases for J, with a gap of 9 bases between the germline ends. Specimen: peripheral blood. Here the chain combines TRBV11-2 and TRBJ2-1, with the D gene uncertain. This receptor was taken from a woman aged 45-60 years with COVID-19, enrolled during active disease. The CDR3 in this case is CASSKLFEQFF. The base sequence is TGTGCCAGCAGTAAACTTTTTGAGCAGTTCTTC.